The rows below give T cell receptor beta chains drawn from one sample of a study of blood T cell repertoires in COVID-19. Clones were sequenced by immunoSEQ multiplex PCR, and TCRdb holds only the in-frame ones, with some missing. The table records 31,000 or so clones, roughly nine tenths of them present only once. Sequenced material: peripheral blood. These receptors all come from a man aged 80 or over with acute or convalescent COVID-19. Both conserved end residues are part of each CDR3. Fields, in order: clone size, D gene, V gene, J gene, CDR3 protein, CDR3 DNA. D genes are given only for firm matches. The size field is filled for only some rows; it gives once, few, many or a size class.

clone_size: -
d_call: TRBD1
v_call: TRBV9
j_call: TRBJ1-3
cdr3_aa: CASSARGRSGNTIYF
cdr3_nt: TGTGCCAGCAGCGCCAGGGGGCGATCTGGAAACACCATATATTTT

clone_size: -
d_call: -
v_call: TRBV19
j_call: TRBJ2-1
cdr3_aa: CASSAGESPGNEQFF
cdr3_nt: TGTGCCAGTAGTGCGGGTGAAAGCCCCGGGAATGAGCAGTTCTTC

clone_size: -
d_call: -
v_call: TRBV25-1
j_call: TRBJ1-1
cdr3_aa: CASSEFGSHTEAFF
cdr3_nt: TGTGCCAGCAGTGAATTCGGGTCCCACACTGAAGCTTTCTTT

clone_size: -
d_call: -
v_call: TRBV18
j_call: TRBJ2-1
cdr3_aa: CASSRPGYNEQFF
cdr3_nt: TGTGCCAGCTCAAGACCGGGGTACAATGAGCAGTTCTTC

clone_size: -
d_call: -
v_call: TRBV7-2
j_call: TRBJ2-3
cdr3_aa: CASSPGSGPFTQYF
cdr3_nt: TGTGCCAGCAGCCCTGGGAGCGGGCCGTTTACGCAGTATTTT

clone_size: few
d_call: -
v_call: TRBV29-1
j_call: TRBJ1-5
cdr3_aa: CSVESGSNQPQHF
cdr3_nt: TGCAGCGTTGAATCAGGGAGCAATCAGCCCCAGCATTTT

clone_size: -
d_call: TRBD1
v_call: TRBV5-1
j_call: TRBJ2-5
cdr3_aa: CASSLQGARETQYF
cdr3_nt: TGCGCCAGCAGCTTACAGGGGGCGCGGGAGACCCAGTACTTC

clone_size: -
d_call: -
v_call: TRBV2
j_call: TRBJ2-5
cdr3_aa: CASRDIWETQYF
cdr3_nt: TGTGCCAGCAGGGACATATGGGAGACCCAGTACTTC

clone_size: -
d_call: -
v_call: TRBV11-3
j_call: TRBJ2-4
cdr3_aa: CASSLSAGPQNIQYF
cdr3_nt: TGTGCCAGCAGCTTATCCGCAGGTCCCCAAAACATTCAGTACTTC

clone_size: once
d_call: -
v_call: TRBV6-2/TRBV6-3
j_call: TRBJ1-2
cdr3_aa: CASSQGTPYGYTF
cdr3_nt: TGTGCCAGCAGTCAAGGGACACCCTATGGCTACACCTTC

clone_size: -
d_call: TRBD1
v_call: TRBV6-5
j_call: TRBJ1-2
cdr3_aa: CASTRDARGYGYTF
cdr3_nt: TGTGCCAGCACCAGAGACGCCAGGGGGTATGGCTACACCTTC

clone_size: once
d_call: -
v_call: TRBV6-5
j_call: TRBJ1-2
cdr3_aa: CASTPGSHANYGYTF
cdr3_nt: TGTGCCAGCACCCCGGGGTCTCACGCGAACTATGGCTACACCTTC

clone_size: -
d_call: -
v_call: TRBV5-1
j_call: TRBJ1-1
cdr3_aa: CASSFKGHEAFF
cdr3_nt: TGCGCCAGCAGCTTTAAGGGGCATGAAGCTTTCTTT

clone_size: -
d_call: TRBD1
v_call: TRBV4-1
j_call: TRBJ1-5
cdr3_aa: CASSQEDRVGEPQHF
cdr3_nt: TGCGCCAGCAGCCAAGAAGACAGGGTAGGTGAGCCCCAGCATTTT

clone_size: -
d_call: -
v_call: TRBV12-5
j_call: TRBJ1-3
cdr3_aa: CASGLVLTGPSGNTIYF
cdr3_nt: TGTGCTAGTGGTTTGGTCCTGACAGGCCCCTCTGGAAACACCATATATTTT

clone_size: -
d_call: -
v_call: TRBV9
j_call: TRBJ1-1
cdr3_aa: CASSRGQNTEAFF
cdr3_nt: TGTGCCAGCAGCCGAGGACAGAACACTGAAGCTTTCTTT

clone_size: -
d_call: -
v_call: TRBV27
j_call: TRBJ2-5
cdr3_aa: CASRRSRPETQYF
cdr3_nt: TGTGCCAGCAGAAGGAGTCGCCCAGAGACCCAGTACTTC

clone_size: -
d_call: -
v_call: TRBV5-4
j_call: TRBJ2-7
cdr3_aa: CASSLDGYEQYF
cdr3_nt: TGTGCCAGCAGTTTGGACGGCTACGAGCAGTACTTC

clone_size: -
d_call: -
v_call: TRBV6-5
j_call: TRBJ1-3
cdr3_aa: CASSSLYPPKGNTIYF
cdr3_nt: TGTGCCAGCAGTTCCCTCTACCCTCCCAAAGGAAACACCATATATTTT

clone_size: -
d_call: -
v_call: TRBV9
j_call: TRBJ1-3
cdr3_aa: CASSANSGNTIYF
cdr3_nt: TGTGCCAGCAGCGCCAACTCTGGAAACACCATATATTTT

clone_size: -
d_call: TRBD2
v_call: TRBV5-1
j_call: TRBJ2-1
cdr3_aa: CASRLGLEHEQFF
cdr3_nt: TGCGCCAGCAGATTAGGACTAGAGCATGAGCAGTTCTTC

clone_size: -
d_call: TRBD1
v_call: TRBV6-2/TRBV6-3
j_call: TRBJ1-5
cdr3_aa: CASSYARTGTGTQHF
cdr3_nt: TGTGCCAGCAGTTACGCTCGGACAGGGACGGGGACCCAGCATTTT

clone_size: -
d_call: TRBD2
v_call: TRBV10-3
j_call: TRBJ2-3
cdr3_aa: CATGLAGDTDTQYF
cdr3_nt: TGTGCCACTGGACTAGCGGGGGACACAGATACGCAGTATTTT